One and the same sample provided the 25 T cell receptor delta chains below, sequenced in a study of delta chains in infants with herpesvirus infections. PBMC RNA was reverse transcribed using gamma-chain- and delta-chain-specific primers. TCRdb applied CATT to the RT-PCR reads for clone calling. The data show some 2,500 delta-chain clones, 30% to 40% seen once. This material consisted of peripheral blood, taken at time point 4 of longitudinal follow-up. These receptors all come from a human donor who was a Ugandan infant, either HIV-exposed or HIV-unexposed (not recorded which).

The J gene is TRDJ1, while no V gene call was made. This CDR3 contains 14 residues. This chain's CDR3 is CAGHNGSYTDKLIF. The DNA of the CDR3 is TGTGCTGGCCATAATGGGTCGTACACCGATAAACTCATCTTT.

The chain uses TRDV3 and TRDJ1; 10 bases match TRDD3. Looked up from germline, CDR1 is TVYSNPD and CDR2 is GDNSRS (reference sequence). This CDR3 comprises 19 residues. Unmatched junction bases numbered 20, after V lost 4 bases and J lost 0 bases. Written as DNA, the CDR3 is TGTGCCTGTCTTCCTTCCTTGGGGGATACCCACTGTTACACCGATAAACTCATCTTT. It is translated as CACLPSLGDTHCYTDKLIF.

Relative to its sample, this clone is medium-sized. The chain uses TRDV1 and TRDJ1; TRDD3 matches at 13 bases. The CDR3 consists of 26 residues. Unmatched junction bases numbered 30, after V lost 1 base and J lost 1 base. Per germline, CDR1 TSWWSYY and CDR2 QGS. The CDR3 sequence is CALGERFLRLSIPPYWGIRVTDKLIF. The CDR3 nucleotides are TGTGCTCTTGGGGAACGATTCCTACGGCTTTCCATACCCCCGTACTGGGGGATACGCGTCACCGATAAACTCATCTTT.

This sequence joins TRDV1 and TRDJ1, with D possibly matching TRDD2 (6 bases). Germline CDR1 and CDR2: TSWWSYY and QGS. The V end lost 4 bases, the J end lost 5 bases, and 14 bases lay between the germline ends. The CDR3 is made up of 14 amino acids. This CDR3 is CALGVGLPEDKLIF. Here the CDR3 DNA reads TGTGCTCTTGGGGTTGGACTTCCTGAAGATAAACTCATCTTT.

This clone was seen only a few times. The CDR3 spells CACDTVSPPSSFPSSNTRTDKLIF. In DNA, the CDR3 is TGTGCCTGTGACACCGTATCACCTCCTTCCAGTTTTCCATCCAGCAATACGCGCACCGATAAACTCATCTTT. The V call is TRDV2, the J call TRDJ1; tentative D call: TRDD2 (6 bases). Trimming stripped 0 bases from V and 1 base from J, with 38 bases between. Germline CDR1 is GEAIGNYY and CDR2 is EKD. The CDR3 length is 24 residues.

This sequence joins TRDV1 and TRDJ1; 7 bases line up with TRDD3. CDR3 length equals 16 residues. After removal of 5 bases from V and 4 bases from J, the junction contained 13 bases not matched to a gene. Germline V CDR1 and CDR2: TSWWSYY, QGS. The CDR3 is CALGPGGASRFDKLIF. The CDR3 region has the DNA TGTGCTCTTGGGCCTGGGGGGGCCTCTAGGTTCGATAAACTCATCTTT.

There are a few counts of this clone. The chain couples TRDV2 to TRDJ2; 12 nucleotides match TRDD3. Germline lookup yields CDR1 GEAIGNYY and CDR2 EKD. Trimming cost V 1 base and J 8 bases; bases outside gene matches: 16. The CDR3 has 19 residues. In DNA form, the CDR3 reads TGTGCCTGTGACACGTTAGCTACTACTGGGGGATACTACTCTGCACAACTCTTCTTT. Translating it yields CACDTLATTGGYYSAQLFF.

The chain uses TRDV1 and TRDJ1, with D possibly TRDD2 on 5 matching bases. Germline V gives CDR1 TSWWSYY, CDR2 QGS. The CDR3 is made up of 17 amino acids. Trimming took off 4 bases at V and 0 bases at J, with 18 bases between the two ends. The CDR3 bases are TGTGCTCTTGGGGTACTCTTCCAAGAAGGGGACACCGATAAACTCATCTTT. Its translation is CALGVLFQEGDTDKLIF.

On this clone itself: Possible read error: a much larger clone is one base away. This sequence joins TRDV2 and TRDJ1; TRDD3 matches 8 bases. Per germline, CDR1 GEAIGNYY and CDR2 EKD. This CDR3 comprises 20 residues. DNA for the CDR3: TGTGCCGGTGACACCCTCTCCGGTGGGGGATCCCTCAAGTACACCGATAAACTCATCTTT. It translates to CAGDTLSGGGSLKYTDKLIF.

The J gene is TRDJ1, the V gene TRDV2, with 10 bases fitting TRDD3. Germline V gene data show CDR1 as GEAIGNYY and CDR2 as EKD. With 2 bases clipped from V and 4 bases from J, the junction kept 3 bases outside the gene matches. The CDR3 sequence is 14 residues long. CDR3 amino acids: CACDMLGDNDKLIF. As DNA, the CDR3 is TGTGCCTGTGACATGCTGGGGGATAACGATAAACTCATCTTT.

This clone occurred a few times. The chain employs TRDV2 and TRDJ1; 11 bases match TRDD3. The CDR3 is made up of 22 amino acids. Trimming took 3 bases from V and 1 from J; bases not matched to a gene: 24. The germline V gene has CDR1 GEAIGNYY and CDR2 EKD. CDR3 protein: CACDRDLPTGPGGYRGTDKLIF. In DNA form, the CDR3 reads TGTGCCTGTGACCGCGACCTTCCTACAGGGCCTGGGGGATACCGTGGCACCGATAAACTCATCTTT.

The chain employs TRDV1 and TRDJ2; no definite D call. This CDR3 has 16 amino acids. V lost 2 bases and J lost 7, with 17 bases in between. Germline V gene sequence: CDR1 TSWWSYY, CDR2 QGS. The CDR3 DNA sequence: TGTGCTCTTGGGGAAAATGCCGCGCAACTCGTAGCACAACTCTTCTTT. Amino acids: CALGENAAQLVAQLFF.

This clone is labeled as large. V usage is TRDV1 and J usage is TRDJ1; TRDD3 agrees at 8 bases. V trimming: 1 base; J trimming: 0 bases; junction bases outside the gene matches: 16. CDR3 length: 20 amino acids. The germline V gene encodes CDR1 TSWWSYY and CDR2 QGS. As DNA, the CDR3 is TGTGCTCTTGGGGAACGGGCCTTCCCAGATACTGGGGGTTACACCGATAAACTCATCTTT. Residues: CALGERAFPDTGGYTDKLIF.

By proportion, this clone is large. The sample contains more than one DNA sequence encoding this CDR3. The V and J genes are TRDV2 and TRDJ3; 12 nucleotides agree with TRDD3. The CDR3 extends over 19 amino acids. Germline V gene data show CDR1 as GEAIGNYY and CDR2 as EKD. Trimming removed 3 bases from V and 1 base from J; junction bases left unmatched: 6. CDR3 in amino acids: CACDLTGGYRSWDTRQMFF. For the CDR3, the DNA is TGTGCCTGTGACCTAACTGGGGGATACAGGTCCTGGGACACCCGACAGATGTTTTTC.

This chain links TRDV2 with TRDJ2, with 11 bases lining up with TRDD3. The CDR3 is made up of 16 amino acids. V gave up 2 bases and J gave up 0 bases; unmatched junction bases: 1. Germline loops: CDR1 GEAIGNYY, CDR2 EKD. The CDR3 DNA reads TGTGCCTGTGACATACTGGGGGATACTTTGACAGCACAACTCTTCTTT. This encodes CACDILGDTLTAQLFF.

Relative to its sample, this clone is large. J is TRDJ1 and V is TRDV2, with 8 positions matching TRDD3. V trimming: 4 bases; J trimming: 0 bases; junction bases outside the gene matches: 18. Germline CDR1 is GEAIGNYY and CDR2 is EKD. The CDR3 runs 19 residues. CDR3 coding DNA: TGTGCCTGTGATATCGTACTGGGGGGCCCGGGCGGTGACACCGATAAACTCATCTTT. Translated: CACDIVLGGPGGDTDKLIF.

This clone turned up a few times. The rearrangement uses TRDV1 and TRDJ1; 9 nucleotides align to TRDD3. The CDR3 spans 19 residues. Germline V gene lookup returns CDR1 TSWWSYY and CDR2 QGS. V was pared by 1 base and J by 4 bases, with 16 bases of the junction left unmatched. The CDR3 is CALGEPQTLGGYVCDKLIF. In DNA form, the CDR3 reads TGTGCTCTTGGGGAACCCCAAACTCTTGGGGGATATGTGTGCGATAAACTCATCTTT.

The chain has TRDV2 and TRDJ1; 12 nucleotides align to TRDD3. The germline V gene encodes CDR1 GEAIGNYY and CDR2 EKD. The CDR3 contains 17 residues. The ends lost 0 bases at V and 1 base at J; junction bases unmatched: 5. The CDR3 loop is CACDTIVLGDTTDKLIF. The CDR3 region has the DNA TGTGCCTGTGACACCATAGTACTGGGGGATACCACCGATAAACTCATCTTT.

This clone occurred a few times. This chain links TRDV1 with TRDJ1, with 8 bases identical to TRDD3. The V segment lost 3 bases and the J segment 0 bases; nucleotides outside the gene matches: 27. Looked up from germline, CDR1 is TSWWSYY and CDR2 is QGS. This CDR3 is 23 amino acids long. The CDR3: CALGDLAPSATGGRYLYTDKLIF. The CDR3 DNA sequence: TGTGCTCTTGGGGACCTGGCGCCTTCTGCTACTGGGGGCCGATACCTGTACACCGATAAACTCATCTTT.

The sample holds one count of this clone. This could be a read error, since a much larger clone is one nucleotide away. At the DNA level, this CDR3 is encoded by other sequences in the same sample as well. The rearrangement links TRDV1 to TRDJ1, with 12 bases aligning to TRDD3. Germline CDR1 TSWWSYY, CDR2 QGS. V was pared by 0 bases and J by 0 bases, with 20 bases of the junction left unmatched. CDR3 length equals 23 residues. The CDR3 bases are TGTGCTCTTGGGGAACTCCTCCCACCGCCCCGTACTGGGGGATACCCTTACACCGATAAACTCATCTTT. This codes for CALGELLPPPRTGGYPYTDKLIF.

In this sample, this clone is large. The chain joins TRDV1 to TRDJ1; 8 nucleotides match TRDD3. The J segment lost 0 bases and the V segment lost 8 bases, leaving 20 bases of the junction unmatched. The germline gives CDR1 TSWWSYY, CDR2 QGS. This CDR3 is 19 amino acids long. CDR3 bases: TGTGCTCTTTTGGGGAAACCTTCTGGGGGACTACAGTACACCGATAAACTCATCTTT. Encoded protein: CALLGKPSGGLQYTDKLIF.

This chain links TRDV2 with TRDJ1; 12 nucleotides line up with TRDD3. Per the germline V gene, CDR1 is GEAIGNYY and CDR2 is EKD. V dropped 3 bases and J dropped 0; count of bases not matched to a gene: 22. This CDR3 spans 22 amino acids. The CDR3 DNA sequence: TGTGCCTGTGACCCTGTTCCAACAACGGGCGCTGGGGGATACGCAGACACCGATAAACTCATCTTT. As protein: CACDPVPTTGAGGYADTDKLIF.

The chain is built from TRDV2 and TRDJ1; 9 bases agree with TRDD3. The CDR3 consists of 17 residues. Germline-derived CDR1 and CDR2 are GEAIGNYY and EKD. The ends lost 1 base at V and 0 bases at J; junction bases unmatched: 8. The CDR3 nucleotides read TGTGCCTGTGACACTTTACTGGGGGACCCTTACACCGATAAACTCATCTTT. This sequence encodes CACDTLLGDPYTDKLIF.

The chain uses TRDV2 and TRDJ1, with D unresolved. Trimming left V 3 bases short and J 0 bases short, with 22 bases between. Per germline, CDR1 GEAIGNYY and CDR2 EKD. The CDR3 sequence is 18 residues long. CDR3 in DNA: TGTGCCTGTGACCCCTTGTATTCAGGGGTCGAGTACACCGATAAACTCATCTTT. It specifies CACDPLYSGVEYTDKLIF.

The V gene is TRDV2, the J gene TRDJ1; D is unresolved. CDR3 length equals 14 residues. The germline gives CDR1 GEAIGNYY, CDR2 EKD. V was pared by 0 bases and J by 4 bases, with 11 bases between. The CDR3 is CACDTAGHRDKLIF. In DNA form, the CDR3 reads TGTGCCTGTGACACCGCAGGTCATCGCGATAAACTCATCTTT.